This T cell receptor beta chain was retrieved from a study of cytomegalovirus exposure and HLA in healthy donors. Study overall: HLA-typed donors contributed about 85 million unique TCRs, which were held in an early data release.

Study-wide findings and caveats: As immune exposure information, only CMV serostatus was available. TRBV6-2, TRBV6-3 and some other V segments were unresolvable in 87-base-pair reads. Previous analysis showed most TCR beta V segments were productive about 87% or about 30% of the time.

Comments on this clone: Antigen specificity is unknown.

The CDR3 runs to 14 residues. Trimming stripped 0 bases from V and 4 bases from J, with 9 bases between. Germline-derived CDR1 and CDR2 are SGHDT and YYEEEE. 60 Vbeta and 13 Jbeta primers were used in PCR. Sequenced by immunoSEQ multiplex PCR; TCRdb stores in-frame clones only, minus some. In the table there are some 96,000 clones, 76% of which are singletons. The sample consisted of PBMCs. The receptor was derived from a woman aged 55-75 years in good health and CMV-seropositive. J is TRBJ2-3 and V is TRBV5-6; D not certain. In DNA form, the CDR3 reads TGTGCCAGCAGCTTGGTGGCAGGCTCAGATACGCAGTATTTT. This codes for CASSLVAGSDTQYF.